Below are 21 T cell receptor beta chains sequenced from a single sample in a study of cytotoxic CD8 clonotypes in ibrutinib-treated CLL. The assay was immunoSEQ multiplex PCR, and TCRdb's table has in-frame clones only and misses some. The table has 20,000 to 30,000 clones, 55% to 70% seen once. The sequencing here drew on PBMCs, taken at disease progression, from a patient treated with ibrutinib. The source of these receptors is a human donor with chronic lymphocytic leukemia.

The chain carries TRBV4-3 and TRBJ2-3, with 8 nucleotides matching TRBD2. CDR1 is LGHNA and CDR2 is YSLEER in the germline V gene. V trimming: 0 bases; J trimming: 3 bases; junction bases outside the gene matches: 5. This CDR3 spans 16 amino acids. DNA of the CDR3: TGCGCCAGCAGCCAAGAAGGAATAGCGGGGACAGATACGCAGTATTTT. Protein sequence: CASSQEGIAGTDTQYF.

This clone has a handful of counts. The genes are TRBV27 and TRBJ2-5; D tentatively reads TRBD1 or TRBD2 (6 bases each). V dropped 3 bases and J dropped 4 bases, with 15 bases sitting between them. The CDR3 runs 15 residues. Germline values: CDR1 MNHEY, CDR2 SMNVEV (reference sequence). The CDR3 region is CASSLTSGGRETQYF. The CDR3 nucleotides are TGTGCCAGCAGTTTGACCTCCGGGGGCAGAGAGACCCAGTACTTC.

This clone is a singleton in its sample. The chain links TRBV30 to TRBJ1-2, with 9 bases fitting TRBD1. Germline CDR1 and CDR2: GTSNPN and SVGIG (reference sequence). The V and J ends lost 2 bases and 3 bases, in that order; junction bases with no gene match: 4. CDR3 length: 14 residues. The CDR3, as DNA: TGTGCCTGGAGTACAGGGGGCTCTGACTATGGCTACACCTTC. Amino acid sequence: CAWSTGGSDYGYTF.

The V call is TRBV18, the J call TRBJ2-1; a weak D match, TRBD2 (6 bases). Trimming cost V 3 bases and J 6 bases, with 18 bases left between them. This CDR3 is 16 amino acids long. CDR1 and CDR2 (germline): KGHSH, LQKENI. CDR3 nucleotides: TGTGCCAGCTCACCGAGCATTGGGCAGGGAGGCAATGAGCAGTTCTTC. Protein product: CASSPSIGQGGNEQFF.

The chain joins TRBV4-2 to TRBJ1-1, with TRBD1 as a possible D gene (5 bases). V lost 0 bases, J lost 4 bases, and 15 bases lay in between. CDR1 is LGHNA and CDR2 is YNFKEQ in the germline V gene. The CDR3 length is 16 residues. The DNA of the CDR3 is TGTGCCAGCAGCCAAGATCTCACAGGCTGGGGCACTGAAGCTTTCTTT. It encodes CASSQDLTGWGTEAFF.

The rearrangement links TRBV7-9 to TRBJ2-1; perhaps TRBD1 as D (6 bases). Germline values: CDR1 SEHNR, CDR2 FQNEAQ (reference sequence). Trimming stripped 4 bases from V and 2 bases from J, with 15 bases between. The CDR3 is 16 residues long. Written as DNA, the CDR3 is TGTGCCAGCAGCTCGACAGGAAGGGACCCCTACAATGAGCAGTTCTTC. Its protein is CASSSTGRDPYNEQFF.

This chain joins TRBV19 and TRBJ1-1, with D hard to call. CDR3 length equals 13 residues. CDR1 LNHDA and CDR2 SQIVND come from the germline V gene (reference sequence). Trimming took off 1 base at V and 1 base at J, with 4 bases between the two ends. The CDR3 nucleotides read TGTGCCAGTAGTATAGTCAGGAACACTGAAGCTTTCTTT. Translating gives CASSIVRNTEAFF.

This rearrangement joins TRBV27 to TRBJ2-5; no clear D gene. V was clipped by 2 bases and J by 1 base, with 8 bases between them. The CDR3 extends over 14 amino acids. Germline V CDR1 and CDR2: MNHEY, SMNVEV (reference sequence). The CDR3 sequence: CASSLDAFQETQYF. CDR3 nucleotide sequence: TGTGCCAGCAGTTTAGACGCCTTCCAAGAGACCCAGTACTTC.

The chain is built from TRBV13 and TRBJ1-4; D is ambiguous. CDR3 length: 17 amino acids. V lost 5 bases and J 0 bases, leaving 16 bases between the germline ends. The germline CDR1 and CDR2 sequences are PRHDT and FYEKMQ (reference sequence). CDR3 region: CASSPIPGIATNEKLFF. CDR3 bases: TGTGCCAGCAGCCCAATCCCCGGGATTGCAACTAATGAAAAACTGTTTTTT.

As DNA, the CDR3 is TGTGCCAGCAGCTTCATATGGACCGAGGCCGGGGAGGGAGGAAACACCATATATTTT. Its protein is CASSFIWTEAGEGGNTIYF. The rearrangement links TRBV5-4 to TRBJ1-3; D remains ambiguous. Germline-derived CDR1 and CDR2 are SGHNT and YYREEE (reference sequence). The CDR3 has 19 amino acids. V lost 2 bases and J lost 4, with 25 bases in between.

V and J are TRBV27 and TRBJ2-5; 8 nucleotides line up with TRBD1. This CDR3 comprises 13 residues. V gave up 5 bases and J gave up 5 bases; unmatched junction bases: 4. The germline CDR1 and CDR2 sequences are MNHEY and SMNVEV (reference sequence). In DNA, the CDR3 is TGTGCCAGCAGTCTGGGACAGGCGGAGACCCAGTACTTC. This gives the protein CASSLGQAETQYF.

The chain has TRBV11-2 and TRBJ2-7; perhaps TRBD1 as D (6 bases). The CDR3 length is 15 residues. The V and J ends lost 6 bases and 3 bases respectively, with 18 bases between them. The germline V gene encodes CDR1 SGHAT and CDR2 FQNNGV. DNA of the CDR3: TGTGCCAGCAGTACAACGACAGGCCAGAACTACGAGCAGTACTTC. It translates to CASSTTTGQNYEQYF.

V is TRBV15 and J is TRBJ1-2; a weak D match, TRBD1 (6 bases). This CDR3 has 13 amino acids. In germline, CDR1 is LNHNV, CDR2 YYDKDF (reference sequence). V lost 3 bases, J lost 8 bases, and 13 bases lay in between. CDR3 amino acids: CATSRSSRGGYTF. DNA of the CDR3: TGTGCCACCAGCAGGAGCAGCAGGGGAGGCTACACCTTC.

The genes are TRBV6-5 and TRBJ2-7; the match to TRBD2 covers 10 bases. In germline, CDR1 is MNHEY, CDR2 SVGAGI. V shed 2 bases, J shed 4 bases, and the junction held 5 bases outside the gene matches. CDR3 length: 15 residues. The CDR3 DNA reads as TGTGCCAGCAGTTACCAAGCGGGGGGGCCTTACGAGCAGTACTTC. Translating it yields CASSYQAGGPYEQYF.

The rearrangement uses TRBV7-3 and TRBJ1-2, with TRBD1 matching 9 bases. The CDR3 runs to 15 residues. V shed 3 bases, J shed 2 bases, and the junction held 4 bases outside the gene matches. Germline V CDR1 and CDR2: SGHTA, FQGTGA. CDR3 region: CASSFGDRENYGYTF. CDR3 in DNA: TGTGCCAGCAGCTTCGGGGACAGGGAGAACTATGGCTACACCTTC.

This clone was observed a handful of times. The chain links TRBV27 to TRBJ1-3; D is unresolved. CDR1 and CDR2 (germline): MNHEY, SMNVEV (reference sequence). The CDR3 contains 14 residues. V dropped 6 bases and J dropped 0 bases, with 9 bases sitting between them. This CDR3 reads CASRSFSSGNTIYF. In DNA form, the CDR3 reads TGTGCCAGCAGGAGCTTCAGCTCTGGAAACACCATATATTTT.

CDR3 sequence (DNA): TGTGCCAGCAGTGAATCCCAACAGGGGAACACTGAAGCTTTCTTT. As protein: CASSESQQGNTEAFF. V usage is TRBV2 and J usage is TRBJ1-1; a possible D gene is TRBD1 (6 bases). The CDR3 consists of 15 residues. Germline CDR1 and CDR2: SNHLY and FYNNEI. Trimming cost V 2 bases and J 1 base, with 11 bases left between them.

CDR3 residues: CASSLVGQRSYGYTF. The CDR3 region has the DNA TGTGCCAGCAGCTTGGTAGGGCAGCGCAGCTATGGCTACACCTTC. The J gene is TRBJ1-2, the V gene TRBV5-6; D is uncertain. Deletions cut 0 bases from V and 4 bases from J, with 13 bases between. Germline assignment: CDR1 SGHDT and CDR2 YYEEEE. The CDR3 is made up of 15 amino acids.

This clone was found a few times. The V and J genes are TRBV11-2 and TRBJ2-6; D is ambiguous. V lost 1 base and J 1 base, leaving 8 bases between the germline ends. The CDR3 has 16 amino acids. Germline CDR1 reads SGHAT; CDR2 reads FQNNGV. The CDR3 nucleotides read TGTGCCAGCAGCTTAGTCAGCCTATCTGGGGCCAACGTCCTGACTTTC. Translated, it gives CASSLVSLSGANVLTF.

The rearrangement links TRBV6-5 to TRBJ1-4; 9 bases agree with TRBD1. Per the germline V gene, CDR1 is MNHEY and CDR2 is SVGAGI. V trimming: 2 bases; J trimming: 6 bases; junction bases outside the gene matches: 4. The CDR3 runs 15 residues. This CDR3 is CASSYVGTGHEKLFF. In DNA, the CDR3 is TGTGCCAGCAGTTACGTCGGGACAGGGCATGAAAAACTGTTTTTT.

The V gene is TRBV6-5, the J gene TRBJ1-4, with D perhaps TRBD1 (6 bases). The V end was cut by 2 bases, the J end by 6 bases, with 10 bases between. The CDR3 length is 14 residues. Looked up from germline, CDR1 is MNHEY and CDR2 is SVGAGI. The CDR3 reads CASSYVQGDEKLFF. CDR3 coding DNA: TGTGCCAGCAGTTACGTACAGGGTGATGAAAAACTGTTTTTT.